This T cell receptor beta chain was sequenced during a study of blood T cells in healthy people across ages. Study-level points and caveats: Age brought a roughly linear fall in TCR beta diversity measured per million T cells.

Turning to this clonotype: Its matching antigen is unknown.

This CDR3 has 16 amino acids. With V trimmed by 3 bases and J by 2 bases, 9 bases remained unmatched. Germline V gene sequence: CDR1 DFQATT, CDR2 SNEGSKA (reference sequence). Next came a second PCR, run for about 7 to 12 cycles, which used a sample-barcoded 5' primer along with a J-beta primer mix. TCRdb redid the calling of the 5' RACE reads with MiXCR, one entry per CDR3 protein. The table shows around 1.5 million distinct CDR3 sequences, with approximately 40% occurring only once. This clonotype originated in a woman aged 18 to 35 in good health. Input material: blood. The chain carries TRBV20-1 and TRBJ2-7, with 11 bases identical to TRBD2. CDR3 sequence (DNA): TGCAGTGCTAGCCTACCGGGACTAGCGGAGGCCTACGAGCAGTACTTC. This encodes CSASLPGLAEAYEQYF.